These 2 T cell receptor beta chains were all obtained from the same sample, sequenced in a study of blood T cell repertoires in COVID-19. Sequenced by immunoSEQ multiplex PCR; TCRdb stores in-frame clones only, minus some. This table holds 250,000 to 350,000 clones, around 91% found once. Input material: PBMCs or T cells enriched from blood (not recorded which). Receptors were obtained from a woman aged 18-29 years with acute COVID-19.

The rearrangement joins TRBV7-2 to TRBJ2-1; the D gene is possibly TRBD2 (6 bases). CDR3 length equals 16 residues. Germline V gene data show CDR1 as SGHTA and CDR2 as FQGNSA. Trimming shortened V by 2 bases and J by 5 bases, and 16 bases separated the two germline ends. The CDR3 DNA sequence: TGTGCCAGCAGCTTATTTTACGGGAGATTCGACAATGAGCAGTTCTTC. It translates to CASSLFYGRFDNEQFF. Full variable domain (rest looked up from reference TRBV7-2 and TRBJ2-1): GAGVSQSPSNKVTEKGKDVELRCDPISGHTALYWYRQSLGQGLEFLIYFQGNSAPDKSGLPSDRFSAERTGGSVSTLTIQRTQQEDSAVYLCASSLFYGRFDNEQFFGPGTRLTVL.

The chain is built from TRBV29-1 and TRBJ2-7; 7 bases map to TRBD2. The CDR3 is 13 amino acids. Germline-derived CDR1 and CDR2 are SQVTM and ANQGSEA. Unmatched junction bases numbered 8, after V lost 6 bases and J lost 3 bases. CDR3 amino acids: CSVRLAPSYEQYF. In DNA, the CDR3 is TGCAGCGTGAGACTAGCACCTAGCTACGAGCAGTACTTC.